Given below is one T cell receptor beta chain in context. Its antigen is as yet unknown. These data belong to a study of shared clonotypes between healthy human individuals. Overall study: Donors had three CD4 naive, three CD4 memory, two CD8 naive and one CD8 memory plate apiece. Findings and caveats of the study: All-four-donor shared clonotypes had higher generation probabilities than non-shared clonotypes did.

In the authors' methods: Junction-only immunoSEQ sequences carried no quality scores, so filtering differed. Generated by immunoSEQ multiplex PCR, the TCRdb table keeps only in-frame clones and is missing some. V and J calls and clone size are copied from that table; D and trimming were computed from the DNA. This sample carries around 2.1 million clones, about 94% of them seen once, and the ten largest clones take around 0.13%. Trimming shortened V by 3 bases and J by 0 bases, and 11 bases separated the two germline ends. CDR3 length: 15 amino acids. Per the germline V gene, CDR1 is MGHRA and CDR2 is YSYEKL.

The clonotype originates from a man aged 18 to 30 in good health. The sequenced sample consisted of naive CD4+ T cells sorted from blood. Noted subset: CD45RA+ positively selected. The genes are TRBV4-1 and TRBJ1-1; possible D gene TRBD1, 6 bases. In DNA, the CDR3 is TGCGCCAGCAGCCACCCACAGGGAATGAACACTGAAGCTTTCTTT. It codes for CASSHPQGMNTEAFF.